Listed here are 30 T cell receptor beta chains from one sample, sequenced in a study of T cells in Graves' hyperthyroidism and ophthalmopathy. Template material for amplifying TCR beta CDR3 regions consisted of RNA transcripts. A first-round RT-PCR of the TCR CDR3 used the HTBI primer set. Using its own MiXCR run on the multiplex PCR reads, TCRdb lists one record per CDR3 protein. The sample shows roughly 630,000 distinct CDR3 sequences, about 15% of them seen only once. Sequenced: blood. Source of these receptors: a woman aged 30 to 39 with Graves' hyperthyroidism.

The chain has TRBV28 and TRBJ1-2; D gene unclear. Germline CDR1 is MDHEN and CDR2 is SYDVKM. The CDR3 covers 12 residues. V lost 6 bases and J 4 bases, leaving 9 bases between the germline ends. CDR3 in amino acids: CASSPEIYGYTF. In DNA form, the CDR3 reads TGTGCCAGCAGCCCCGAAATCTATGGCTACACCTTC.

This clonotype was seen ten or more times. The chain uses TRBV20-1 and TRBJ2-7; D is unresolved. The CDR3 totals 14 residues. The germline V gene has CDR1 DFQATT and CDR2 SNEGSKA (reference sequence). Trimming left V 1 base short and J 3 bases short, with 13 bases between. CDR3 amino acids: CSARGWAEIYEQYF. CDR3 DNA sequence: TGCAGTGCTAGAGGATGGGCTGAAATCTACGAGCAGTACTTC.

The CDR3 reads CASSSTGPTYNEQFF. CDR3 DNA: TGTGCCAGCTCATCAACGGGACCGACTTACAATGAGCAGTTCTTC. The chain carries TRBV18 and TRBJ2-1; D may match TRBD1 or TRBD2 (5 bases each). The CDR3 runs to 15 residues. Trimming shortened V by 5 bases and J by 4 bases, and 15 bases separated the two germline ends. The germline V gene has CDR1 KGHSH and CDR2 LQKENI.

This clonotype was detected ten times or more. The CDR3 loop is CASSSPGQGDSPLHF. For the CDR3, the DNA is TGTGCCAGCAGTTCTCCGGGACAGGGGGATTCACCCCTCCACTTT. The chain joins TRBV12-3 or TRBV12-4 to TRBJ1-6; 11 nucleotides align to TRBD1. V dropped 4 bases and J dropped 8; count of bases not matched to a gene: 4. The CDR3 has 15 amino acids.

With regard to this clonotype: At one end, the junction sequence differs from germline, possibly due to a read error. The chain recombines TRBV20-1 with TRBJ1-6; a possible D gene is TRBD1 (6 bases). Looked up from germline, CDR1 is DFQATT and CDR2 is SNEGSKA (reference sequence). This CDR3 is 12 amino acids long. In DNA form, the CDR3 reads TGCAGTGCTAGAGAAGGACAGTCCTCTGTAACCTTT. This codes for CSAREGQSSVTF.

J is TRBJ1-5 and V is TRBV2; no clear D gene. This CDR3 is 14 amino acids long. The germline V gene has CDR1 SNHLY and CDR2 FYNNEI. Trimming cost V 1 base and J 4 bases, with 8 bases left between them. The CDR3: CASSEVSENQPQHF. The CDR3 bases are TGTGCCAGCAGTGAAGTGAGTGAGAATCAGCCCCAGCATTTT.

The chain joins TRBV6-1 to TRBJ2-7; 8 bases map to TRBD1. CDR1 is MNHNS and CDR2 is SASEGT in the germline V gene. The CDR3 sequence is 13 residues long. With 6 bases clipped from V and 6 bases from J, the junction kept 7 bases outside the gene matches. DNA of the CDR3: TGTGCCAGCAGGGCTTCAACAGGGGGCGAGCAGTACTTC. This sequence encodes CASRASTGGEQYF.

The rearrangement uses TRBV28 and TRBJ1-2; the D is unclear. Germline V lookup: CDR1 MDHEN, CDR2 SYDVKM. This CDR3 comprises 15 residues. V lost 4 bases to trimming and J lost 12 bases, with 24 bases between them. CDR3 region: CASSSTDGERSDDTF. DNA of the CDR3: TGTGCCAGCAGTTCGACGGACGGAGAACGCTCTGACGACACCTTC.

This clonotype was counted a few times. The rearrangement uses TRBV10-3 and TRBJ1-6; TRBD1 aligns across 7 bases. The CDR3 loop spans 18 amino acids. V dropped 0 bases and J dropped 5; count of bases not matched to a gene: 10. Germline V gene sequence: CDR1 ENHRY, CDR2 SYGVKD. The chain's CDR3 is CAISESPGGTANNSPLHF. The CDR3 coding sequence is TGTGCCATCAGTGAGTCGCCTGGGGGGACAGCAAATAATTCACCCCTCCACTTT.

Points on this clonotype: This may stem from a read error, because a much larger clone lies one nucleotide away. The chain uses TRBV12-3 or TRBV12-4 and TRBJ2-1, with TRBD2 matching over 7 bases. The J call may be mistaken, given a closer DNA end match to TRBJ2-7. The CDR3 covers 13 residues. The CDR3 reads CASMGGGNNEQYF. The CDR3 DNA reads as TGTGCCAGCATGGGGGGGGGGAACAATGAGCAGTACTTC.

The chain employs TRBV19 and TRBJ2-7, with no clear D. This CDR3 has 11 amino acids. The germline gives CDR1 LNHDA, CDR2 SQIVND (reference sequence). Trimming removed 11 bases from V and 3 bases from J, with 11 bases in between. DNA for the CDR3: TGTGCCTTACCGCCGGGCTACGAGCAGTACTTC. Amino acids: CALPPGYEQYF.

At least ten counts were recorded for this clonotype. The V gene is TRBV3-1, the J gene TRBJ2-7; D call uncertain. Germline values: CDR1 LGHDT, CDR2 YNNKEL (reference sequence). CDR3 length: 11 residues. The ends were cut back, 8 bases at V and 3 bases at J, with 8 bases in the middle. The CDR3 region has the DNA TGTGCCAGCTCACAACGCTACGAGCAGTACTTC. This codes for CASSQRYEQYF.

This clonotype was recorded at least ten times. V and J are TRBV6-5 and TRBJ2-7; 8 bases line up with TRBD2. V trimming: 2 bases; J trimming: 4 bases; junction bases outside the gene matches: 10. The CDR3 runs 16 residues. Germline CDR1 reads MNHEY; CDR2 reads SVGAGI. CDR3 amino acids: CASSYGRLASGYEQYF. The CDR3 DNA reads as TGTGCCAGCAGTTACGGGAGACTAGCGAGCGGGTACGAGCAGTACTTC.

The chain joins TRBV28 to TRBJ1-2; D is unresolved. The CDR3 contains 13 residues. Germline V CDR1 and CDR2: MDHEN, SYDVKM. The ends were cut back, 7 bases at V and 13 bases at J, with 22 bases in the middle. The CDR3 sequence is CASTRDDTMAITF. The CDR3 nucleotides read TGTGCCAGCACCCGGGATGACACTATGGCTATCACCTTC.

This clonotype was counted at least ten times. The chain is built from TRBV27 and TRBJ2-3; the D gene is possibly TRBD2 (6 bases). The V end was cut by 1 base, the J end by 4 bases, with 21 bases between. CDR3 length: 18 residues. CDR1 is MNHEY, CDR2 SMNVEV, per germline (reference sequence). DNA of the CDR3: TGTGCCAGCAGTTTATATCCTCCTAGCGATAAAATAGCAGATACGCAGTATTTT. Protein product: CASSLYPPSDKIADTQYF.

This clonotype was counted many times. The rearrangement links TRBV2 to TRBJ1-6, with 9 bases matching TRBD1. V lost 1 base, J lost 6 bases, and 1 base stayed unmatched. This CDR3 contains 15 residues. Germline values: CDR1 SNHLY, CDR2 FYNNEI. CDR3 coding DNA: TGTGCCAGCAGTGAAGGGACAGGGGTTAATTCACCCCTCCACTTT. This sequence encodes CASSEGTGVNSPLHF.

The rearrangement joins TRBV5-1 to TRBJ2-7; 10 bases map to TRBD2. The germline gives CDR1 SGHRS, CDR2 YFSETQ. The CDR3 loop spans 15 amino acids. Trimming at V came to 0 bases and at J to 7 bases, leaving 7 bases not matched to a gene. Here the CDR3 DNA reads TGCGCCAGCAGCTTGGTGCCTAGCGGGAGTGGGGAGCAGTACTTC. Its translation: CASSLVPSGSGEQYF. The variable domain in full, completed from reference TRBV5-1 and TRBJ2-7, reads KAGVTQTPRYLIKTRGQQVTLSCSPISGHRSVSWYQQTPGQGLQFLFEYFSETQRNKGNFPGRFSGRQFSNSRSEMNVSTLELGDSALYLCASSLVPSGSGEQYFGPGTRLTVT.

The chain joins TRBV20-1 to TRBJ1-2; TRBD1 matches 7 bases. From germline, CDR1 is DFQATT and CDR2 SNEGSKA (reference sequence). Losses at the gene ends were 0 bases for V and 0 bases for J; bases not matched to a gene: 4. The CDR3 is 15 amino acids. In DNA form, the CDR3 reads TGCAGTGCTAGAGATTGGACAGGACCTAACTATGGCTACACCTTC. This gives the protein CSARDWTGPNYGYTF.

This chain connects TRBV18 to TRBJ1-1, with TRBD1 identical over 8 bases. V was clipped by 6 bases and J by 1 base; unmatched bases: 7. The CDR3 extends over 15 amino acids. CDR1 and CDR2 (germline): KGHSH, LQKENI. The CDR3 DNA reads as TGTGCCAGCTCGACGGCGACAGGGGCGAACACTGAAGCTTTCTTT. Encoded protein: CASSTATGANTEAFF.

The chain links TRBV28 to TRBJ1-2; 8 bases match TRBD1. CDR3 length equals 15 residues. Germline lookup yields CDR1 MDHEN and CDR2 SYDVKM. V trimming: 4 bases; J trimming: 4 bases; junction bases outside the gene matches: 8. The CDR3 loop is CASSSIRQGTYGYTF. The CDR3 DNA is TGTGCCAGCAGTTCCATTCGACAGGGGACCTATGGCTACACCTTC.

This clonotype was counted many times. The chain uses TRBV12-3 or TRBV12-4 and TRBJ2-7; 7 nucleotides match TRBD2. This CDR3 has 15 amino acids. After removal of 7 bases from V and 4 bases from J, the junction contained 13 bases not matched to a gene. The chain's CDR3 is CASIAVPAGPYEQYF. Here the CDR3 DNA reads TGTGCCAGCATCGCAGTCCCAGCGGGACCTTACGAGCAGTACTTC.

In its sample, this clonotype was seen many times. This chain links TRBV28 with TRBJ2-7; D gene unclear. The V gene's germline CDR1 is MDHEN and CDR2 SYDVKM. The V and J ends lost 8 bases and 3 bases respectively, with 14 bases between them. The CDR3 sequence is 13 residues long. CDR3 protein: CASLPGVGYEQYF. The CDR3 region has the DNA TGTGCCAGCCTGCCTGGGGTTGGCTACGAGCAGTACTTC.

CDR3 loop: CASSSRQGAQPQHF. For the CDR3, the DNA is TGTGCCAGCAGTTCCCGACAGGGGGCGCAGCCCCAGCATTTT. The chain couples TRBV28 to TRBJ1-5, with 10 bases aligning to TRBD1. V shed 4 bases and J 7 bases; nucleotides not matched to a gene: 4. This CDR3 region has 14 residues. Per the germline V gene, CDR1 is MDHEN and CDR2 is SYDVKM. Supplemented by reference TRBV28 and TRBJ1-5, the full variable domain reads DVKVTQSSRYLVKRTGEKVFLECVQDMDHENMFWYRQDPGLGLRLIYFSYDVKMKEKGDIPEGYSVSREKKERFSLILESASTNQTSMYLCASSSRQGAQPQHFGDGTRLSIL.

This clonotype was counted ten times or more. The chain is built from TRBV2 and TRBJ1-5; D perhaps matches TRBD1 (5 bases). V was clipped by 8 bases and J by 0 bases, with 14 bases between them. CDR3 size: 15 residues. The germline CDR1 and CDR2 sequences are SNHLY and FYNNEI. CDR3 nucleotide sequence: TGTGCCAGCGTCCCGGGACTTGGTAGCAATCAGCCCCAGCATTTT. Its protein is CASVPGLGSNQPQHF.

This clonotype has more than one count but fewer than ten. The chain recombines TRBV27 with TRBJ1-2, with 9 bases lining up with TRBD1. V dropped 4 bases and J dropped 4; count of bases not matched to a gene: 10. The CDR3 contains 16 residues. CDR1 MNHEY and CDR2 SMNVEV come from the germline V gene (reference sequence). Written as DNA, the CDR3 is TGTGCCAGCAGTTGGGCCCCGGACAGGGGCATCTATGGCTACACCTTC. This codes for CASSWAPDRGIYGYTF.

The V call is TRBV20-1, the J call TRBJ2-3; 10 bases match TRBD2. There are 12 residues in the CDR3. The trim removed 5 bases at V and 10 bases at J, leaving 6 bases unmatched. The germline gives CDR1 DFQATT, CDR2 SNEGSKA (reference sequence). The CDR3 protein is CSAWTSGQAQYF. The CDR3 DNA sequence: TGCAGTGCTTGGACTAGCGGACAGGCGCAGTATTTT.

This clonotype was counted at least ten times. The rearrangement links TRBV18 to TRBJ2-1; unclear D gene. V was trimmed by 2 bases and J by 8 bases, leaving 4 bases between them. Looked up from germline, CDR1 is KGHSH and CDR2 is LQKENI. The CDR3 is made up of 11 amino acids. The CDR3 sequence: CASSPGYEQFF. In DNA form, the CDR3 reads TGTGCCAGCTCACCAGGGTATGAGCAGTTCTTC.

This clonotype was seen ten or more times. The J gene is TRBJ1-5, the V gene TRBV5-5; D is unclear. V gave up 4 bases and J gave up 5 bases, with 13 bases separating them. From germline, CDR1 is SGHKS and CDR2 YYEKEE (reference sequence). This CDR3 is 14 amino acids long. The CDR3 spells CASSRVRGDQPQHF. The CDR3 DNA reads TGTGCCAGCAGCCGCGTAAGAGGAGATCAGCCCCAGCATTTT.

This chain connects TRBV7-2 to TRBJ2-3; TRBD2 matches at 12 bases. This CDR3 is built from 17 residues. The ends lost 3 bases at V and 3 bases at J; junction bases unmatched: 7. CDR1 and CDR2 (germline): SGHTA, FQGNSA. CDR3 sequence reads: CASSFLLAGGPTDTQYF. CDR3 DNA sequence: TGTGCCAGCAGCTTCTTGCTAGCGGGAGGGCCGACAGATACGCAGTATTTT.

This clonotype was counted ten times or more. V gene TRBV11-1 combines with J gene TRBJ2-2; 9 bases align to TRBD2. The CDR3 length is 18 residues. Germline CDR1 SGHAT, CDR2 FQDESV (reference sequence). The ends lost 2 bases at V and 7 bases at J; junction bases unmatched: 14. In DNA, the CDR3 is TGTGCCAGCAGCTTACTGGTCGGCGGGAGGGCCAGAATCGGGGAGCTGTTTTTT. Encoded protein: CASSLLVGGRARIGELFF.